Reported below is one TCR beta chain. Repertoires were generated with immunoSEQ multiplex PCR, while TCRdb's copy carries only in-frame clones and drops some. The sample lists nearly 200,000 clones, 80% to 90% occurring once. Germline values: CDR1 SGHKS, CDR2 YYEKEE (reference sequence). CDR3 size: 14 residues. Deletions cut 4 bases from V and 2 bases from J, with 13 bases between. This sample is drawn from a study of blood T cell repertoires in COVID-19. In terms of age and location, participants ranged from about 18 to 95 years and lived in 24 US areas. The receptor comes from a woman aged 18-29 years who had recovered from COVID-19. The sequencing sample was made of PBMCs or T cells enriched from blood (not recorded which). This chain links TRBV5-5 with TRBJ2-7; possibly TRBD1 for D (6 bases). The CDR3 region has the DNA TGTGCCAGCAGCCGGACTGGACAGACCTACGAGCAGTACTTC. Protein sequence: CASSRTGQTYEQYF.